The 9 T cell receptor beta chains given below trace back to one sample, sequenced in a study of cytomegalovirus exposure and HLA in healthy donors. 60 Vbeta and 13 Jbeta primers were used in PCR. TCRdb's copy holds only in-frame clones and misses some; the assay was immunoSEQ multiplex PCR. This table holds some 200,000 clones, 79% found once. Input material: PBMCs. The origin of the receptors is a man aged 45-65 years in good health and CMV-seronegative.

Concerning this clone itself: This same CDR3 is encoded by further DNA sequences in the sample. This chain joins TRBV27 and TRBJ2-1; 8 bases agree with TRBD2. This CDR3 region has 15 residues. Germline assignment: CDR1 MNHEY and CDR2 SMNVEV (reference sequence). V lost 6 bases, J lost 0 bases, and 4 bases stayed unmatched. Written as DNA, the CDR3 is TGTGCCAGCAGAGGACTAGCAGGCTCCTACAATGAGCAGTTCTTC. It specifies CASRGLAGSYNEQFF.

Comment on this clone: One end of the junction varies from germline; a read error may be responsible. The genes are TRBV7-7 and TRBJ1-5; 9 positions agree with TRBD1. CDR1 and CDR2 from the germline V gene are SSHAT and FNYEAQ (reference sequence). The CDR3 contains 20 residues. In DNA form, the CDR3 reads TGTGCTAGCAGCTTTCCCGGGACAGGGAGAAAAACCTTTTGCAATCAGCCCCAGCATTTT. Encoded protein: CASSFPGTGRKTFCNQPQHF.

The CDR3 region is CASSDLDRTHEQYF. As DNA, the CDR3 is TGTGCCAGCAGCGACCTGGACAGGACCCACGAGCAGTACTTC. The chain recombines TRBV9 with TRBJ2-7; 7 bases map to TRBD1. The CDR3 contains 14 residues. Germline V CDR1 and CDR2: SGDLS, YYNGEE. J gave up 5 bases and V 3 bases, and 8 bases lay outside the gene matches.

The rearrangement uses TRBV29-1 and TRBJ1-2; 9 bases match TRBD1. With 6 bases clipped from V and 4 bases from J, the junction kept 9 bases outside the gene matches. The germline V gene encodes CDR1 SQVTM and CDR2 ANQGSEA. This CDR3 comprises 14 residues. The CDR3 region is CSVPAPDRGYGYTF. The CDR3 nucleotides read TGCAGCGTCCCTGCTCCGGACAGGGGCTATGGCTACACCTTC.

The chain recombines TRBV5-6 with TRBJ2-6; TRBD1 might be the D (5 bases). V lost 5 bases and J 4 bases, leaving 19 bases between the germline ends. This CDR3 is 17 amino acids long. The germline V gene encodes CDR1 SGHDT and CDR2 YYEEEE. This CDR3 is CASRHRQKAGGANVLTF. The CDR3 DNA sequence: TGTGCCAGCAGGCACAGACAGAAAGCAGGAGGGGCCAACGTCCTGACTTTC.

This clone showed up just once. The J gene is TRBJ2-3, the V gene TRBV5-1; maybe TRBD2 (6 bases). CDR1 is SGHRS, CDR2 YFSETQ, per germline. The CDR3 sequence is 16 residues long. Trimming cost V 3 bases and J 2 bases, with 16 bases left between them. CDR3 amino acids: CASSSAATRSTDTQYF. DNA of the CDR3: TGCGCCAGCAGCTCGGCAGCGACTAGGTCCACAGATACGCAGTATTTT.

This clone was observed a few times. J is TRBJ2-1 and V is TRBV28; TRBD2 is a possible D gene (6 bases). CDR1 and CDR2 from the germline V gene are MDHEN and SYDVKM. V was cut by 6 bases and J by 3 bases, with 12 bases left in between. The CDR3 length is 14 residues. In DNA form, the CDR3 reads TGTGCCAGCAGCCCGGGACTGTACTACAATGAGCAGTTCTTC. Translating it yields CASSPGLYYNEQFF.

The chain links TRBV20-1 to TRBJ1-1, with no clear D. This CDR3 has 11 amino acids. CDR1 DFQATT and CDR2 SNEGSKA come from the germline V gene (reference sequence). V lost 6 bases, J lost 3 bases, and 8 bases lay in between. The CDR3 loop is CSAREDTEAFF. CDR3 DNA: TGCAGTGCCCGGGAAGACACTGAAGCTTTCTTT.

This clone was counted between two and nine times. The chain joins TRBV27 to TRBJ2-3; TRBD1 agrees at 11 bases. V was clipped by 5 bases and J by 4 bases; unmatched bases: 2. This CDR3 spans 14 amino acids. Germline lookup yields CDR1 MNHEY and CDR2 SMNVEV (reference sequence). CDR3 nucleotide sequence: TGTGCCAGCAGTCCGGGACAGGGGGCAGATACGCAGTATTTT. Its protein is CASSPGQGADTQYF.